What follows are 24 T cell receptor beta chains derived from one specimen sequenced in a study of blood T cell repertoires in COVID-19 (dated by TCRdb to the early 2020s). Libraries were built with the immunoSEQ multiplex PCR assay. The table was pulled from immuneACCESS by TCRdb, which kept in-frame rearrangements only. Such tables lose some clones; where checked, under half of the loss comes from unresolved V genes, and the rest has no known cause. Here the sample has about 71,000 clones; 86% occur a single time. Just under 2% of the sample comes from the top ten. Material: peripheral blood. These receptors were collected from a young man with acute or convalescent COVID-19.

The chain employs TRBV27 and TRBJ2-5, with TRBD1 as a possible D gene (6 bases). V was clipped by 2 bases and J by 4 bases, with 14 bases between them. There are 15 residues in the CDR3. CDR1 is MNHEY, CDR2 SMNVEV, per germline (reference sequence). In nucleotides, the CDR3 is TGTGCCAGCAGTTTAAGGGGGTTGGGGGCAGAGACCCAGTACTTC. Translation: CASSLRGLGAETQYF.

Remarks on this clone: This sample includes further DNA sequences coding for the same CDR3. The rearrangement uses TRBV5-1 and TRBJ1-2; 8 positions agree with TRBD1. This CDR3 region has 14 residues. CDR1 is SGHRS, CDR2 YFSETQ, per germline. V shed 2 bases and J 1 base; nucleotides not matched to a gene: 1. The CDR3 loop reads CASSLGQGNYGYTF. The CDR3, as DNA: TGCGCCAGCAGCTTAGGACAGGGTAACTATGGCTACACCTTC.

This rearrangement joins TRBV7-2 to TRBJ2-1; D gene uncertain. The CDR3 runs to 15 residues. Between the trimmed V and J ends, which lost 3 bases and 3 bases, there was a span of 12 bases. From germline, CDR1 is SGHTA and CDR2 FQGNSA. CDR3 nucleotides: TGTGCCAGCAGCTTTGTAGACAAGGACTACAATGAGCAGTTCTTC. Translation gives CASSFVDKDYNEQFF.

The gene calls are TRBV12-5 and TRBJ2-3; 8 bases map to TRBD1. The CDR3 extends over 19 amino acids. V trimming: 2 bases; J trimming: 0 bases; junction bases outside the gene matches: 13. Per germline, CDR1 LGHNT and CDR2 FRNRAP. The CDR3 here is CASGLPLGWDRSSTDTQYF. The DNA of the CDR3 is TGTGCTAGTGGTTTGCCACTGGGGTGGGACAGGTCGAGCACAGATACGCAGTATTTT. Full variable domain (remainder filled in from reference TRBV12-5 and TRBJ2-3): DARVTQTPRHKVTEMGQEVTMRCQPILGHNTVFWYRQTMMQGLELLAYFRNRAPLDDSGMPKDRFSAEMPDATLATLKIQPSEPRDSAVYFCASGLPLGWDRSSTDTQYFGPGTRLTVL.

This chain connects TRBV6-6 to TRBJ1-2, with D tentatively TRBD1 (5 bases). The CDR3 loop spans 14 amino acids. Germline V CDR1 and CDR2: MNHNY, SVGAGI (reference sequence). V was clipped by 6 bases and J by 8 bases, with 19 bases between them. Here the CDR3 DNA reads TGTGCCAGCAGCTTGGCGGGGGGATTTAGGGGCTACACCTTC. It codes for CASSLAGGFRGYTF.

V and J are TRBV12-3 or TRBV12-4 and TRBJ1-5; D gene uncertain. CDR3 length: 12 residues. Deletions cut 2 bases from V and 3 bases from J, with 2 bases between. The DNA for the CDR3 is TGTGCCAGCAGTTTACACAATCAGCCCCAGCATTTT. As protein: CASSLHNQPQHF.

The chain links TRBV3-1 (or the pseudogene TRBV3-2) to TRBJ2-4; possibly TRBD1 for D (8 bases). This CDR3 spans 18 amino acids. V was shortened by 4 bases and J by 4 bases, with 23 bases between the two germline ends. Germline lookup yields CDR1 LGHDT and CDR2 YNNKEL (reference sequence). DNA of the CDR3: TGTGCCAGCAGCCCTAAGGGGGGGCAGGGGGCATCTAAAAACATTCAGTACTTC. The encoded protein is CASSPKGGQGASKNIQYF.

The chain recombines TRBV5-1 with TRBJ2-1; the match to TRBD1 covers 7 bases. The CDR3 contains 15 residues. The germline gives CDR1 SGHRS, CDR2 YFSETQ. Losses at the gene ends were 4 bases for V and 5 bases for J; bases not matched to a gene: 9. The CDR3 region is CASSKRGQRDNEQFF. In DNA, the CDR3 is TGCGCCAGCAGCAAAAGGGGACAGAGAGACAATGAGCAGTTCTTC.

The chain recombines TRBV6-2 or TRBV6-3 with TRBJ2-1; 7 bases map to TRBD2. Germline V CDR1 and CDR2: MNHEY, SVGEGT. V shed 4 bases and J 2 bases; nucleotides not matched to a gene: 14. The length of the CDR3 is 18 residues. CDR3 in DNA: TGTGCCAGCAGTTCTCCTCGGGAAGCGGGATGGGCCTACAATGAGCAGTTCTTC. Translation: CASSSPREAGWAYNEQFF.

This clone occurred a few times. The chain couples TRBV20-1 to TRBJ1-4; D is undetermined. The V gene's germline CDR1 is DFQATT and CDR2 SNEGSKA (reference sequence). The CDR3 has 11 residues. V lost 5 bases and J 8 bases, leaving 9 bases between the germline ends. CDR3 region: CSAQNWEKLFF. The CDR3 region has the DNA TGCAGTGCTCAAAACTGGGAAAAACTGTTTTTT.

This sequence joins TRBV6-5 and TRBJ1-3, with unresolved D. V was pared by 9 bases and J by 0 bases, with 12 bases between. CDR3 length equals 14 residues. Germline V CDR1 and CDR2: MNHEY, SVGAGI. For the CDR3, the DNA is TGTGCCAGTCGGGGTTGGGACTCTGGAAACACCATATATTTT. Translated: CASRGWDSGNTIYF.

The DNA of the CDR3 is TGTGCCAGCAGTGACTCAGCGGGATATGGCTACACCTTC. Amino acids: CASSDSAGYGYTF. This rearrangement joins TRBV6-4 to TRBJ1-2; no clear D. The CDR3 loop spans 13 amino acids. V gave up 0 bases and J gave up 5 bases, with 7 bases separating them. Germline CDR1 and CDR2: MRHNA and SNTAGT.

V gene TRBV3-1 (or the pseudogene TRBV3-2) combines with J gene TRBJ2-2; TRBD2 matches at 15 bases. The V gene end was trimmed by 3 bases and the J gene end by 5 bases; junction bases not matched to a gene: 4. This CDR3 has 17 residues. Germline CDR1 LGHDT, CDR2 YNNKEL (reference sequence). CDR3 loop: CASSQGLAGGTTGELFF. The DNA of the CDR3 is TGTGCCAGCAGCCAGGGACTAGCGGGGGGAACGACCGGGGAGCTGTTTTTT.

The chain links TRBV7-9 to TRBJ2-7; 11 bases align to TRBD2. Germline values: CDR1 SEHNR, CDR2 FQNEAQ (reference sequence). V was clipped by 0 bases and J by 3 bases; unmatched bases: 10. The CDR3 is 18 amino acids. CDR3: CASSLAYVVLAGGYEQYF. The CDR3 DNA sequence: TGTGCCAGCAGCTTAGCCTATGTCGTTCTAGCGGGAGGCTACGAGCAGTACTTC.

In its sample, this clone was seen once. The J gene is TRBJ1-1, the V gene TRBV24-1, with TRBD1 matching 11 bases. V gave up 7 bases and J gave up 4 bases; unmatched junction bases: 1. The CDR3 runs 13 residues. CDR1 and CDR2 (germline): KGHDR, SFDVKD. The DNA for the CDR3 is TGTGCCACCAGGGGGACAGGGGGCACTGAAGCTTTCTTT. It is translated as CATRGTGGTEAFF.

The CDR3 nucleotides are TGTGCCAGCAGCTCGGGGGACAGGCGGACCGGGGAGCTGTTTTTT. Amino acids: CASSSGDRRTGELFF. V and J are TRBV7-3 and TRBJ2-2; TRBD1 aligns across 8 bases. Per germline, CDR1 SGHTA and CDR2 FQGTGA. J gave up 5 bases and V 4 bases, and 6 bases lay outside the gene matches. The CDR3 loop spans 15 amino acids. Looking up the rest from reference TRBV7-3 and TRBJ2-2 gives the full variable domain: GAGVSQTPSNKVTEKGKYVELRCDPISGHTALYWYRQSLGQGPEFLIYFQGTGAADDSGLPNDRFFAVRPEGSVSTLKIQRTERGDSAVYLCASSSGDRRTGELFFGEGSRLTVL.

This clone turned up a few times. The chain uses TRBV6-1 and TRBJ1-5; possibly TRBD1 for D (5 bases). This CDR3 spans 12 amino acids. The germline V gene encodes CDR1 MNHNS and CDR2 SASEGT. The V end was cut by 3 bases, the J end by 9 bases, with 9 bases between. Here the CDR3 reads CASSEGEGPQHF. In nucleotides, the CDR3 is TGTGCCAGCAGTGAGGGGGAGGGGCCCCAGCATTTT.

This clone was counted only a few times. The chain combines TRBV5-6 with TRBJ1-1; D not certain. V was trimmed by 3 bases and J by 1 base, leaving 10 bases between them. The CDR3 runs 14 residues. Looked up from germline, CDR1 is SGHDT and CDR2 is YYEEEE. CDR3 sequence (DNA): TGTGCCAGCAGCTCAATCGACAAGAACACTGAAGCTTTCTTT. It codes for CASSSIDKNTEAFF.

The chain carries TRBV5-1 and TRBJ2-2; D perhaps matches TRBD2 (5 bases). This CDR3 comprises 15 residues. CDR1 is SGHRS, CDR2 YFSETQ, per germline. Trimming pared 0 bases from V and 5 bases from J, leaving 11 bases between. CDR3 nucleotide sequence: TGCGCCAGCAGCTTGGATGCGGGTCGGACCGGGGAGCTGTTTTTT. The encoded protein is CASSLDAGRTGELFF.

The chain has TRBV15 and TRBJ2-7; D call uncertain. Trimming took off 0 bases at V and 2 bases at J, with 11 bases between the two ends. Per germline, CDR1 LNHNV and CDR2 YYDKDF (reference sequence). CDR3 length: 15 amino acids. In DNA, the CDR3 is TGTGCCACCAGCAGAGAAGTGTTGAGCACCTACGAGCAGTACTTC. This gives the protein CATSREVLSTYEQYF.

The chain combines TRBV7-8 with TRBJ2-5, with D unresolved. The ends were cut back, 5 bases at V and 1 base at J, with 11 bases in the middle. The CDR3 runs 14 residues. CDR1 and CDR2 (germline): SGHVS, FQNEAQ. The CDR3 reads CASSQASIQETQYF. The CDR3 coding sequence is TGTGCCAGCAGCCAAGCTTCCATCCAAGAGACCCAGTACTTC.

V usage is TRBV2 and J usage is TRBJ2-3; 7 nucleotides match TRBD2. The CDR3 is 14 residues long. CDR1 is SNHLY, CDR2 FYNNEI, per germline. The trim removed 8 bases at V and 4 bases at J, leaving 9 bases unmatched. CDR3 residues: CASGHGGSADTQYF. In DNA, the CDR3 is TGTGCCAGCGGACACGGGGGGTCAGCAGATACGCAGTATTTT. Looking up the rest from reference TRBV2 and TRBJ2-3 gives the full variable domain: EPEVTQTPSHQVTQMGQEVILRCVPISNHLYFYWYRQILGQKVEFLVSFYNNEISEKSEIFDDQFSVERPDGSNFTLKIRSTKLEDSAMYFCASGHGGSADTQYFGPGTRLTVL.

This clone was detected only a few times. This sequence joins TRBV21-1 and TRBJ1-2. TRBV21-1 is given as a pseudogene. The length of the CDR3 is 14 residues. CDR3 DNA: TGTGCCAGCAGCCCCGAAGGGAGGGCGGATGGCTACACCTTC. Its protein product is CASSPEGRADGYTF.

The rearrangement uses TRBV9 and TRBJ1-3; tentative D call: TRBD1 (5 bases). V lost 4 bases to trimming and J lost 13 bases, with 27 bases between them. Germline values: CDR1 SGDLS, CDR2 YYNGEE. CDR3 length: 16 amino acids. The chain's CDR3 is CASSSLPLGEGAIIYF. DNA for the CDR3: TGTGCCAGCAGCTCACTTCCCTTAGGGGAGGGAGCAATAATATATTTT.